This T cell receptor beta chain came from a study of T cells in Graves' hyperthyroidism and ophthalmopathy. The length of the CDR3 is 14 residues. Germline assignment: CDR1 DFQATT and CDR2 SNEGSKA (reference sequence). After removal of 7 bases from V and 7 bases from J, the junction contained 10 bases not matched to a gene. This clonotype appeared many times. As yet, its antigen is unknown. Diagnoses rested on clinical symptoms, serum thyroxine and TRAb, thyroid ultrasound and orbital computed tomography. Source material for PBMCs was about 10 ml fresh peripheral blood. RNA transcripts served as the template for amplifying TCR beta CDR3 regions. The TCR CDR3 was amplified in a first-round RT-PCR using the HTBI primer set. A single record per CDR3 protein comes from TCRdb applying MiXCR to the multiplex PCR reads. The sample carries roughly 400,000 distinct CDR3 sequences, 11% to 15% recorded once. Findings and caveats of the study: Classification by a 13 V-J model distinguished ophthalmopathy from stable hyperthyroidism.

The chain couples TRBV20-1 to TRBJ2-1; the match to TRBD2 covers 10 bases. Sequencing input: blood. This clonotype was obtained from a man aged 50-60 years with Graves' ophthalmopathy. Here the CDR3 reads CSVRGGTSDNEQFF. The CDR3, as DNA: TGCAGTGTTAGGGGGGGGACTAGCGATAATGAGCAGTTCTTC.